The TCR beta chain described here comes from a study of Graves' ophthalmopathy and Graves' hyperthyroidism. This clonotype showed up many times. Investigators amplified TCR beta CDR3 regions from RNA transcripts. HTBI-primed RT-PCR formed the first round, and a multiplex PCR formed the second. From the multiplex PCR reads, TCRdb called clonotypes with MiXCR, one entry per CDR3 protein. Of 500,000 to 800,000 distinct CDR3 sequences in the sample, about 38% were seen once. The specimen was peripheral blood. This receptor was taken from an adult man with Graves' ophthalmopathy.

CDR3 loop: CASSPTGQGGREQYF. CDR3 sequence (DNA): TGTGCCAGCAGCCCTACGGGACAGGGAGGCAGGGAGCAGTACTTC. The chain employs TRBV5-8 and TRBJ2-7; 9 bases match TRBD1. V gave up 4 bases and J gave up 7 bases; unmatched junction bases: 12. The CDR3 sequence is 15 residues long. The germline V gene has CDR1 SGHTS and CDR2 YDEGEE.